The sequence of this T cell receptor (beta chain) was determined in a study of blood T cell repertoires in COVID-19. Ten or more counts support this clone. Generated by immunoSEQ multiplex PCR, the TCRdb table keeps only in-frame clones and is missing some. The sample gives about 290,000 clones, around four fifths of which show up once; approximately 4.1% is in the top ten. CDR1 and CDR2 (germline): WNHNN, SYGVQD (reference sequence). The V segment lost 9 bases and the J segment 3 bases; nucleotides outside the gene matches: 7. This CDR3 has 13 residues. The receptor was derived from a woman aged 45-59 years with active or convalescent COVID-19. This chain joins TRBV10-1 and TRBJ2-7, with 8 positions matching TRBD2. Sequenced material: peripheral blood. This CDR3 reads CARQSGSDYEQYF. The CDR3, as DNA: TGCGCCAGACAAAGCGGGAGCGACTACGAGCAGTACTTC.